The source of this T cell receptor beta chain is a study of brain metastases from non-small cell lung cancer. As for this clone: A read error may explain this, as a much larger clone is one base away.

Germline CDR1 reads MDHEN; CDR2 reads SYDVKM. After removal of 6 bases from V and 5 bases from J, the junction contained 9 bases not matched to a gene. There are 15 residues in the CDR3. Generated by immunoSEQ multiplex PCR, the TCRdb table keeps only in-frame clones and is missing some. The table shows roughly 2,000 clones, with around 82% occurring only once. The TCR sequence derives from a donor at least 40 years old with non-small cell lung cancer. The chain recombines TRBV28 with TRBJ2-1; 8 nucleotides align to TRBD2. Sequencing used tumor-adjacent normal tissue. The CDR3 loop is CASSLIAGRNNEQFF. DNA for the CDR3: TGTGCCAGCAGCCTCATAGCGGGGAGAAACAATGAGCAGTTCTTC.